This TCR beta chain was captured in a study of blood T cell repertoires in COVID-19. Study context: COVID-19 samples from acute and convalescent phases originated in the United States, Italy and Spain. PBMCs, B-cell-depleted T cells, or T cells provided the cDNA or gDNA that made up the material.

Study processing details: Reference gene primer amplification gave estimated nucleated cell counts. Using immunoSEQ multiplex PCR, the repertoire was profiled, and TCRdb retains in-frame clones only, with some absent. V, J and clone size derive from that table, while D and trimming were established from the DNA sequence. The table shows around 340,000 clones, with approximately 89% occurring only once. Germline loops: CDR1 MNHEY, CDR2 SVGAGI. The CDR3 totals 16 residues. V shed 0 bases and J 1 base; nucleotides not matched to a gene: 2. Patients from Seattle were sampled longitudinally, starting during active infection. This clone came up once.

The genes are TRBV6-5 and TRBJ2-3, with 9 positions matching TRBD2. What was sequenced was peripheral blood. This sequence was found in a woman aged 55-69 years with COVID-19, enrolled during active disease. The CDR3 sequence is CASSYSGGGGTDTQYF. CDR3 DNA sequence: TGTGCCAGCAGTTACTCGGGCGGGGGGGGCACAGATACGCAGTATTTT.